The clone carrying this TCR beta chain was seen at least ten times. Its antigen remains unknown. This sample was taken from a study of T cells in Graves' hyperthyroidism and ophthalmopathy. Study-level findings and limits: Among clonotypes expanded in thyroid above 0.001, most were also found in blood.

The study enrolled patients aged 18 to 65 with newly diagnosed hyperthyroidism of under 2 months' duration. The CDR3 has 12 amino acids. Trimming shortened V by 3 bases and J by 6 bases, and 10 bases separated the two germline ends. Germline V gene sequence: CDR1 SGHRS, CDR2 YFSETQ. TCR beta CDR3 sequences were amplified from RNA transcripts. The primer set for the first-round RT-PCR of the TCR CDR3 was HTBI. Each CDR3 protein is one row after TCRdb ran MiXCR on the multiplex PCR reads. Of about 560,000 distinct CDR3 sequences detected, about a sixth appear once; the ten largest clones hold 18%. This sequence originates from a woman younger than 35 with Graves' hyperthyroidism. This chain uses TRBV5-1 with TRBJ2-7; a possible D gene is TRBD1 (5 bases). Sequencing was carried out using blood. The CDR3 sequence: CASSWLGAEQYF. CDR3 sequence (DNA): TGCGCCAGCAGCTGGTTAGGGGCCGAGCAGTACTTC.